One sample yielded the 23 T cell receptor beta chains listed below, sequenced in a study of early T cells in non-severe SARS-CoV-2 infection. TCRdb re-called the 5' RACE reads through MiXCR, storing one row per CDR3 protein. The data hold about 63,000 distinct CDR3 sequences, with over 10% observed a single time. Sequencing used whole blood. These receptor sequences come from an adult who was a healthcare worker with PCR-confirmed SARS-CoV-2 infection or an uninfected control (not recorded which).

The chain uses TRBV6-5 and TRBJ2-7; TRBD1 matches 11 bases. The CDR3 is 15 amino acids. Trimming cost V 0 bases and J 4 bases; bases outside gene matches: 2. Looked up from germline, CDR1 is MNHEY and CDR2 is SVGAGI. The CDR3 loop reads CASSYSGTGGYEQYF. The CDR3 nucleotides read TGTGCCAGCAGTTACTCTGGGACAGGGGGATACGAGCAGTACTTC.

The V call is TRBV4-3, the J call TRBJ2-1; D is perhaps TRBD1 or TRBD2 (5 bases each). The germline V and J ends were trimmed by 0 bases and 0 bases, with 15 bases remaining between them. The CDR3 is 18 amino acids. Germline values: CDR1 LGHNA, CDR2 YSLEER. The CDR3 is CASSQDWVGTSSYNEQFF. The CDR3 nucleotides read TGCGCCAGCAGCCAAGATTGGGTCGGGACGAGCTCCTACAATGAGCAGTTCTTC.

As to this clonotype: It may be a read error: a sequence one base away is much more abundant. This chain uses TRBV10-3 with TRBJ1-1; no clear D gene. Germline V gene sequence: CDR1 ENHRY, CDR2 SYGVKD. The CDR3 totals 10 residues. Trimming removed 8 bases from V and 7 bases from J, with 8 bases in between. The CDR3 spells CAIGLFEAFF. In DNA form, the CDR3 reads TGTGCCATCGGACTGTTTGAAGCTTTCTTT.

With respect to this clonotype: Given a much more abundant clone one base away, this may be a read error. The CDR3 loop reads CASSTVTTNYGYTF. As DNA, the CDR3 is TGTGCCAGCAGCACCGTGACAACCAACTATGGCTACACCTTC. The J gene is TRBJ1-2, the V gene TRBV12-3 or TRBV12-4; D call uncertain. The CDR3 is 14 residues long. V was clipped by 6 bases and J by 2 bases, with 13 bases between them.

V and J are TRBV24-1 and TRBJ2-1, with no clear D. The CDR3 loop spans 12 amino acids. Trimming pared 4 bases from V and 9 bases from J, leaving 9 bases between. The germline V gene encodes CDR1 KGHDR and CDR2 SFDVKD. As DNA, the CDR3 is TGTGCCACCAGTGAGTATTCGGGTGAGCAGTTCTTC. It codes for CATSEYSGEQFF.

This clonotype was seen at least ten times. The CDR3 here is CASSHLETQYF. The CDR3 coding sequence is TGTGCCAGCAGCCACTTGGAGACCCAGTACTTC. This chain uses TRBV11-2 with TRBJ2-5; D is uncertain. This CDR3 is built from 11 residues. CDR1 and CDR2 from the germline V gene are SGHAT and FQNNGV. Trimming removed 5 bases at V and 5 bases at J, with 6 bases between.

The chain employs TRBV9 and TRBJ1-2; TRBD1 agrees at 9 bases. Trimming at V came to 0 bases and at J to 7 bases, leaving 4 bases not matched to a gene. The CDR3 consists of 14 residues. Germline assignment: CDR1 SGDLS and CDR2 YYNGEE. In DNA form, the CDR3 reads TGTGCCAGCAGCGTAGGGGACAGGGATCGTGGCTACACCTTC. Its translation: CASSVGDRDRGYTF.

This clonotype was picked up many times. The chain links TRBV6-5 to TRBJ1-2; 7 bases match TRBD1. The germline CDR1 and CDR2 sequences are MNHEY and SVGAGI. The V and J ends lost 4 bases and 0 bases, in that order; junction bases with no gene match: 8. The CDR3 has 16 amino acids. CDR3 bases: TGTGCCAGCAGTTTCTCAGGACAGGCCCCTAACTATGGCTACACCTTC. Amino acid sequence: CASSFSGQAPNYGYTF.

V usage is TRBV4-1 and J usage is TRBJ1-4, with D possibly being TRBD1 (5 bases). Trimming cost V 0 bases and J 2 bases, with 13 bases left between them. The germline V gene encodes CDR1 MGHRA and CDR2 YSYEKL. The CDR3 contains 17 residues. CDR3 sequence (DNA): TGCGCCAGCAGCCAAGATCGAGGGGTACCGACTAATGAAAAACTGTTTTTT. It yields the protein CASSQDRGVPTNEKLFF.

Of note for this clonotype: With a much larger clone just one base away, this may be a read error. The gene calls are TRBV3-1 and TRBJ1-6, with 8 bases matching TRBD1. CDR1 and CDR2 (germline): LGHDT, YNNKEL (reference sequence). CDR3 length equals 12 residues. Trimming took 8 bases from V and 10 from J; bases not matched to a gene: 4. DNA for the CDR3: TGTGCCAGCCAGGACAGGGACTCACCCCTCCACTTT. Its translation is CASQDRDSPLHF.

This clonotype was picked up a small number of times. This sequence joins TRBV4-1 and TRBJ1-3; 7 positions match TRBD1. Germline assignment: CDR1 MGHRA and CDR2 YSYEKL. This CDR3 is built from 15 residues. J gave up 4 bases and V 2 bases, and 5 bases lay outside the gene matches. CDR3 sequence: CASSQRTGYGNTIYF. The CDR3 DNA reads TGCGCCAGCAGCCAAAGGACAGGCTACGGAAACACCATATATTTT.

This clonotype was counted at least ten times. The CDR3 here is CASDMTGQSYNEQFF. The CDR3 nucleotides read TGTGCCAGCGATATGACGGGACAGTCCTACAATGAGCAGTTCTTC. The chain has TRBV6-1 and TRBJ2-1; the match to TRBD1 covers 7 bases. The ends lost 8 bases at V and 1 base at J; junction bases unmatched: 8. Germline-derived CDR1 and CDR2 are MNHNS and SASEGT. The CDR3 extends over 15 amino acids.

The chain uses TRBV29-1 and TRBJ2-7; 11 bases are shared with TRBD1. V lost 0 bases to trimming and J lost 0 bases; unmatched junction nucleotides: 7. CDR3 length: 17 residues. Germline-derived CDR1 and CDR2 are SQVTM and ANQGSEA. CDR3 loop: CSVEDALGTGGSYEQYF. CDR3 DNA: TGCAGCGTTGAAGATGCACTAGGGACAGGGGGCTCCTACGAGCAGTACTTC.

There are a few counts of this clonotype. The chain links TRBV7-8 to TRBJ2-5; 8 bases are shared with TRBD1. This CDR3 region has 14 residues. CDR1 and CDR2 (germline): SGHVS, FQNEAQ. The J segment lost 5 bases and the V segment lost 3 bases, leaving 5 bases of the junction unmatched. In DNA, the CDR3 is TGTGCCAGCAGCTTCGGACAGGGAGGCGAGACCCAGTACTTC. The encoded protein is CASSFGQGGETQYF.

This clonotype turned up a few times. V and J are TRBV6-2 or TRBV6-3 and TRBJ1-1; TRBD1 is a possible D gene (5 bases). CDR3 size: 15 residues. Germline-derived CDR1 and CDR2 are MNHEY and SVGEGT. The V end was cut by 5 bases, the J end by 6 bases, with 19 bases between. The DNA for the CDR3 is TGTGCCAGCAGTATTACAGCCCGGGGACGCGCTGAAGCTTTCTTT. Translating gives CASSITARGRAEAFF.

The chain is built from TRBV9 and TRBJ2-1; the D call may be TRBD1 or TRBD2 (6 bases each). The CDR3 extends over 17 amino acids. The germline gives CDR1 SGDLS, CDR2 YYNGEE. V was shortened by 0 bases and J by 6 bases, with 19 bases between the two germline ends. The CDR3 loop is CASSVAPGGGTPNEQFF. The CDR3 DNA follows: TGTGCCAGCAGCGTAGCCCCCGGAGGGGGGACCCCCAATGAGCAGTTCTTC.

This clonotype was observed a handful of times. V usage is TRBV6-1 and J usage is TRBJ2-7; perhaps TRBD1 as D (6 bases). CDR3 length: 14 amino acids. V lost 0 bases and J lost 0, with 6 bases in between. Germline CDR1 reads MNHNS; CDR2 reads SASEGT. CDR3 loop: CASSEADSSYEQYF. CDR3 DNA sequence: TGTGCCAGCAGTGAAGCGGACAGCTCCTACGAGCAGTACTTC.

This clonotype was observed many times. The CDR3 DNA sequence: TGTGCCAGCAGTTACGGACAGAGGGCCCGCGAGCAGTACTTC. Its protein product is CASSYGQRAREQYF. The chain employs TRBV6-2 or TRBV6-3 and TRBJ2-7; TRBD1 is a possible D gene (6 bases). Germline V CDR1 and CDR2: MNHEY, SVGEGT. The CDR3 extends over 14 amino acids. The V gene lost 2 bases and the J gene lost 6 bases, with 14 bases spanning the gap.

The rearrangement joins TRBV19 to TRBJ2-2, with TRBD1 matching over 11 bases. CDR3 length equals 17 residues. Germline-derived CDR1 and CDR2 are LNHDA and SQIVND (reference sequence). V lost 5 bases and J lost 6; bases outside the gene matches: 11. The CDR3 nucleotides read TGTGCCAGTAGTCCCCCGGGGACAGGGGGGTACGCCGGGGAGCTGTTTTTT. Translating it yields CASSPPGTGGYAGELFF.

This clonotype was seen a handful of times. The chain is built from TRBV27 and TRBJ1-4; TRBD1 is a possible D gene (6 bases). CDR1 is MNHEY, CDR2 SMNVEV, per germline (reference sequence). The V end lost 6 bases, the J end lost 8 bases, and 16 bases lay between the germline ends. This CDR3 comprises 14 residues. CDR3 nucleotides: TGTGCCAGCAGGTTAAAAGGGGGTGAGGAAAAACTGTTTTTT. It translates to CASRLKGGEEKLFF.

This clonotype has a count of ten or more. CDR3 sequence (DNA): TGTGCCAGCAGTGAAAGCACAGGGTTCGACTATGGCTACACCTTC. It translates to CASSESTGFDYGYTF. The chain combines TRBV6-1 with TRBJ1-2, with D maybe TRBD1 (6 bases). The CDR3 sequence is 15 residues long. Germline V gives CDR1 MNHNS, CDR2 SASEGT. Trimming shortened V by 2 bases and J by 3 bases, and 13 bases separated the two germline ends.

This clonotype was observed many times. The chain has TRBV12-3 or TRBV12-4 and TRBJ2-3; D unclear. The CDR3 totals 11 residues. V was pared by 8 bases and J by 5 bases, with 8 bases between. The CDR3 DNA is TGTGCCAGCTCGTGGGGAGATACGCAGTATTTT. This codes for CASSWGDTQYF.

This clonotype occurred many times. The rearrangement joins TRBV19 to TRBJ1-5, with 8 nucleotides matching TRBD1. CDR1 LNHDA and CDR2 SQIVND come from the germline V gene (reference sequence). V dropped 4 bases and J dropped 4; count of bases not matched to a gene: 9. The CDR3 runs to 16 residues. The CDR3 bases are TGTGCCAGTAGTAAGAGCTTGAACAGGGGGAATCAGCCCCAGCATTTT. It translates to CASSKSLNRGNQPQHF. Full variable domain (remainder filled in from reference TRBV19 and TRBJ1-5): DGGITQSPKYLFRKEGQNVTLSCEQNLNHDAMYWYRQDPGQGLRLIYYSQIVNDFQKGDIAEGYSVSREKKESFPLTVTSAQKNPTAFYLCASSKSLNRGNQPQHFGDGTRLSIL.